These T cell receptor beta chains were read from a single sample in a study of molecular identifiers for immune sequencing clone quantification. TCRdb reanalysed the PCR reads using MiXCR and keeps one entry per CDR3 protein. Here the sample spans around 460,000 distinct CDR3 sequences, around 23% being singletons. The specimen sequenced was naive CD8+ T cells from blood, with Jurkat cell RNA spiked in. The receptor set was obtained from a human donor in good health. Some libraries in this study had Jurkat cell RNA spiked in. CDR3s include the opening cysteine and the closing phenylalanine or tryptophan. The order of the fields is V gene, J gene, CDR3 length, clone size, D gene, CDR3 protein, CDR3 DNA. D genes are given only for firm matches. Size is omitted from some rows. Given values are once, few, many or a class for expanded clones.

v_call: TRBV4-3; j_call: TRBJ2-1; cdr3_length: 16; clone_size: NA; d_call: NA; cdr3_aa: CASSQDRVGGYNEQFF; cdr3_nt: TGCGCCAGCAGCCAAGATCGGGTAGGGGGGTACAATGAGCAGTTCTTC
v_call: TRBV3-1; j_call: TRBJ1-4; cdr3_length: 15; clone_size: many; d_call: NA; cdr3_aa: CASSPDGTTNEKLFF; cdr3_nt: TGTGCCAGCAGCCCGGACGGTACAACTAATGAAAAACTGTTTTTT
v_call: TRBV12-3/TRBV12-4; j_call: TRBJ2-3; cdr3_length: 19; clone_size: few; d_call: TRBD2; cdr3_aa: CASSFRGLAGGRGTDTQYF; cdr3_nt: TGTGCCAGCAGTTTTAGGGGACTAGCGGGGGGCCGTGGCACAGATACGCAGTATTTT
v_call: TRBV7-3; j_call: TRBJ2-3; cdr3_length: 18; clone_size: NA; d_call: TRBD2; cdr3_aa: CASRPLGVLAGASDTQYF; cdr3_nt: TGTGCCAGCCGCCCCTTGGGGGTCCTAGCGGGAGCTTCAGATACGCAGTATTTT
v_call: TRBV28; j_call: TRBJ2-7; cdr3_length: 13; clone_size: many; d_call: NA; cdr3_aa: CASSFLRGHEQYF; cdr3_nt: TGTGCCAGCAGTTTTTTGAGGGGCCACGAGCAGTACTTC
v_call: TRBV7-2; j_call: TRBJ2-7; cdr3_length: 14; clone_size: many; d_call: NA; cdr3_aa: CASSSPERWHEQYF; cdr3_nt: TGTGCCAGCAGCTCACCTGAGAGGTGGCACGAGCAGTACTTC
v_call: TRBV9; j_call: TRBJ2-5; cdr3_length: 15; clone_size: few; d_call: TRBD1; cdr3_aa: CASSQRTGVDETQYF; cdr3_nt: TGTGCCAGCAGCCAACGGACAGGGGTGGATGAGACCCAGTACTTC
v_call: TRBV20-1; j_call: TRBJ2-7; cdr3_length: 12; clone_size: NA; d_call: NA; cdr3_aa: CSARNKPYEQYF; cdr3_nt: TGCAGTGCTAGAAACAAACCCTACGAGCAGTACTTC
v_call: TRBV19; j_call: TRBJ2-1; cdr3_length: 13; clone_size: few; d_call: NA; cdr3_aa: CASSMWTANEQFF; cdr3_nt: TGTGCCAGTAGCATGTGGACAGCCAACGAGCAGTTCTTC
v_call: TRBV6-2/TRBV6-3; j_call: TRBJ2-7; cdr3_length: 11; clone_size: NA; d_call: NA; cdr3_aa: CASGDWGEQYF; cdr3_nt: TGTGCCAGCGGGGACTGGGGGGAGCAGTACTTC
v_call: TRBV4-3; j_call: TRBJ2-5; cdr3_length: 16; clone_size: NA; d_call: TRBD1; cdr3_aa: CASSQEVAGGLETQYF; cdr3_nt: TGCGCCAGCAGCCAAGAGGTAGCAGGGGGTCTGGAGACCCAGTACTTC
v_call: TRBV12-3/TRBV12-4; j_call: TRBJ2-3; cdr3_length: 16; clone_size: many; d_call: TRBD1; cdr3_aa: CASSLTGQSLTDTQYF; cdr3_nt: TGTGCCAGCAGTCTGACGGGACAGAGCCTCACAGATACGCAGTATTTT
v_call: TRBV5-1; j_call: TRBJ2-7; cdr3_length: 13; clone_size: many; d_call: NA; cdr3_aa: CASSFDSSYEQYF; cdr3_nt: TGCGCCAGCAGCTTTGACAGCTCCTACGAGCAGTACTTC
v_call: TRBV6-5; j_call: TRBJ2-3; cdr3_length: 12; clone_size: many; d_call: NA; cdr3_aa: CASRTVTDTQYF; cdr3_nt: TGTGCCAGCAGGACAGTCACAGATACGCAGTATTTT
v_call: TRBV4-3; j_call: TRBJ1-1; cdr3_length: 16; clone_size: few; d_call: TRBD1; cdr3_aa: CASSYRMTGANTEAFF; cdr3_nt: TGCGCCAGCAGCTACCGAATGACAGGGGCGAACACTGAAGCTTTCTTT
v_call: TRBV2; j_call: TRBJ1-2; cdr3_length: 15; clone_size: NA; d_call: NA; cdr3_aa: CASSEGQAVNYGYTF; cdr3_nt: TGTGCCAGCAGTGAAGGACAGGCAGTAAACTATGGCTACACCTTC
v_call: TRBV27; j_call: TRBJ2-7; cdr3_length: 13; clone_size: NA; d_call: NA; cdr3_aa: CASNARGNYEQYF; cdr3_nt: TGTGCCAGCAACGCCCGGGGGAACTACGAGCAGTACTTC
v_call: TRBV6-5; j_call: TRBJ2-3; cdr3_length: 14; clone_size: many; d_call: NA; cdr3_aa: CASSYLTGADTQYF; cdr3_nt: TGTGCCAGCAGTTACCTGACGGGAGCAGATACGCAGTATTTT
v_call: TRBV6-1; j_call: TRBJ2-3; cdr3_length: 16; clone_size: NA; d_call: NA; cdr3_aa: CASSDPSGAYTDTQYF; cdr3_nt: TGTGCCAGCAGTGACCCCTCAGGGGCCTACACAGATACGCAGTATTTT
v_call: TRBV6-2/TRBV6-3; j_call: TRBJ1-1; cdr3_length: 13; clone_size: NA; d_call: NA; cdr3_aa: CASSYAMNTEAFF; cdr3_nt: TGTGCCAGCAGTTACGCAATGAACACTGAAGCTTTCTTT
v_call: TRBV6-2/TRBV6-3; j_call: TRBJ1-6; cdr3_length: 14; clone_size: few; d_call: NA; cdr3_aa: CASTIRPGTMALHF; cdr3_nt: TGTGCCAGCACTATCCGCCCGGGGACCATGGCCCTCCACTTT
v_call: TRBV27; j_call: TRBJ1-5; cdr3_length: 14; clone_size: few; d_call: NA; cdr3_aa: CASSFTGSGQPQHF; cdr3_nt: TGTGCCAGCAGTTTCACAGGGTCGGGTCAGCCCCAGCATTTT
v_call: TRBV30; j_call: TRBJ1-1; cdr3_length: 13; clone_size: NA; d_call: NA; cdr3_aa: CAWSVTGVGEAFF; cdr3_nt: TGTGCCTGGAGTGTAACCGGGGTGGGTGAAGCTTTCTTT
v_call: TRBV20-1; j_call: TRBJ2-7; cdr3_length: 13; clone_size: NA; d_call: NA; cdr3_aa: CRAISRYSYEQYF; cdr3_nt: TGCAGAGCTATATCCCGGTACTCCTACGAGCAGTACTTC
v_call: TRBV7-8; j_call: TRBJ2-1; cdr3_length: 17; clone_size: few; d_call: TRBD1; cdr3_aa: CASSPRVGRGHASEQFF; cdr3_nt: TGTGCCAGCAGCCCACGCGTCGGCAGGGGGCATGCGAGTGAGCAGTTCTTC
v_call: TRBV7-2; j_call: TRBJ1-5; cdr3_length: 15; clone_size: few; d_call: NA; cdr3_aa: CASSLVWTGNQPQHF; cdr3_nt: TGTGCCAGCAGCTTAGTTTGGACGGGAAATCAGCCCCAGCATTTT
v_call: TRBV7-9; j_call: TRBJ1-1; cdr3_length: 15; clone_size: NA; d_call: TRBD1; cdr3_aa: CASSFSDRGFYKAFF; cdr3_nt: TGTGCCAGCAGCTTTAGTGACAGGGGATTTTATAAAGCTTTCTTT
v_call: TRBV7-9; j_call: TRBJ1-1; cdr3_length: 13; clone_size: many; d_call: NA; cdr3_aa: CASSPFGGTEAFF; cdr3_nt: TGTGCCAGCAGCCCCTTCGGGGGCACTGAAGCTTTCTTT
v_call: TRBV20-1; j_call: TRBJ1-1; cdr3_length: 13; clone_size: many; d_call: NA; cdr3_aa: CSARDIMNTEAFF; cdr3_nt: TGCAGTGCTAGGGACATAATGAACACTGAAGCTTTCTTT
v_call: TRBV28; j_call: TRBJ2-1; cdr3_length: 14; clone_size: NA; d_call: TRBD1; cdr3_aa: CASSRQGPHNEQFF; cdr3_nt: TGTGCCAGCAGTAGACAGGGCCCTCACAATGAGCAGTTCTTC
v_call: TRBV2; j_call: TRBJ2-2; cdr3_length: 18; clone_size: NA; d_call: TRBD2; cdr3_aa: CVSSPRNLAGVFSGELFF; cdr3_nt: TGTGTCAGCAGTCCCCGGAATCTAGCGGGGGTATTCTCCGGGGAGCTGTTTTTT
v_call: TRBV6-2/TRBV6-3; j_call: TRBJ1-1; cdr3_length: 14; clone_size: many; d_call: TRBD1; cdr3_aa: CASSYTTGVTEAFF; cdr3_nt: TGTGCCAGCAGTTACACGACAGGGGTTACTGAAGCTTTCTTT
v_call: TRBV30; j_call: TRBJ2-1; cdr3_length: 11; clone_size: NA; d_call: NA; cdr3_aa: CAWGLGNEQFF; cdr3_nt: TGTGCCTGGGGTTTAGGGAATGAGCAGTTCTTC
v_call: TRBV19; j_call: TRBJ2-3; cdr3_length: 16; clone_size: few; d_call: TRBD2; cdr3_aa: CASTQSGGMGEGTQYF; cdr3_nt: TGTGCCAGTACTCAAAGCGGGGGGATGGGGGAAGGTACGCAGTATTTT
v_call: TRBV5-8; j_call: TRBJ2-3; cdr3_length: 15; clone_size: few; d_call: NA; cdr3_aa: CASSLGQGKGDTQYF; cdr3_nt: TGTGCCAGCAGCTTGGGGCAGGGTAAAGGGGATACGCAGTATTTT
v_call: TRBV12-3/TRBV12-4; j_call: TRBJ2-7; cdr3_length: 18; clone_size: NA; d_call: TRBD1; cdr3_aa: CASSLSLSLGTAPYEQYF; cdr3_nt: TGTGCCAGCAGTTTAAGTCTGTCTCTCGGGACAGCCCCCTATGAGCAGTACTTC
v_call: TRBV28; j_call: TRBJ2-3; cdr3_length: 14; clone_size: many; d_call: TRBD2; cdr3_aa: CASSSTSGQDTQYF; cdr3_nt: TGTGCCAGCAGCTCTACTAGCGGTCAAGATACGCAGTATTTT
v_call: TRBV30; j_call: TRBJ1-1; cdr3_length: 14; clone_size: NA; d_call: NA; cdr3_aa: CAWNLGDMNTEAFF; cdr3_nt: TGTGCCTGGAATTTGGGAGACATGAACACTGAAGCTTTCTTT
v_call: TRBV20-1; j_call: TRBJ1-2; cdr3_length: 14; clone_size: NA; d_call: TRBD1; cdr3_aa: CSARDDRESYGYTF; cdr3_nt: TGCAGTGCTAGAGACGACAGGGAAAGCTATGGCTACACCTTC
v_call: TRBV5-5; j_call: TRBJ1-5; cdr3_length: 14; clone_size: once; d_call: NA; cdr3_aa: CAGSPDALNQPQHF; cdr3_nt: TGTGCCGGCAGCCCGGACGCCCTCAATCAGCCCCAGCATTTT
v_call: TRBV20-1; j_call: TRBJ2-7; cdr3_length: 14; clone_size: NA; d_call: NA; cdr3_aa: CSARDQEGSYEQYF; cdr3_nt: TGCAGTGCTAGAGATCAGGAGGGTTCCTACGAGCAGTACTTC
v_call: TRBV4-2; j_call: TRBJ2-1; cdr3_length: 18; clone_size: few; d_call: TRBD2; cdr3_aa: CASSQDAATSGPYNEQFF; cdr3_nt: TGTGCCAGCAGCCAAGATGCGGCAACTAGCGGTCCCTACAATGAGCAGTTCTTC
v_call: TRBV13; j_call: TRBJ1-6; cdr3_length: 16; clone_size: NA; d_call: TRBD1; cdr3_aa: CASSEQDRGIFSPLPF; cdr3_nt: TGTGCCAGCAGCGAACAAGACAGGGGTATCTTTTCCCCCCTCCCCTTT
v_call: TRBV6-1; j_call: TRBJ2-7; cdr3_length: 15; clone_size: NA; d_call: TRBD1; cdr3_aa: CASSDRRTGLYEQYF; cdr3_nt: TGTGCCAGCAGTGATAGGAGGACAGGGCTCTACGAGCAGTACTTC
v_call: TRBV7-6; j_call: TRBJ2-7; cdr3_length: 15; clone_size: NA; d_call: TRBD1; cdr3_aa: CASSSGTGVSYEQYF; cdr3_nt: TGTGCCAGCAGCAGCGGGACAGGGGTCTCCTACGAGCAGTACTTC
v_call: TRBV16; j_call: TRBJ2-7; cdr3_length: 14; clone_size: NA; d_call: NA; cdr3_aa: CASSLSQAQGEQYF; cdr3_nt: TGTGCCAGCAGCCTATCCCAGGCACAGGGCGAGCAGTACTTC
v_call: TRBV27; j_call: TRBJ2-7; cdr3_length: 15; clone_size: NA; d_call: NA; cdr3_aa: CASGFGAGGACERYF; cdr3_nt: TGTGCCAGCGGTTTCGGGGCTGGGGGCGCCTGCGAGCGGTACTTC
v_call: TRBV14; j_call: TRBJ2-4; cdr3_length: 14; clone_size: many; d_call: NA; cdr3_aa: CASSREEAKNIQYF; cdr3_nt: TGTGCCAGCAGCCGCGAGGAAGCCAAAAACATTCAGTACTTC
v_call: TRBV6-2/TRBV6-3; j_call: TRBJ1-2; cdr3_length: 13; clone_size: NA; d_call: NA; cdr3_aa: CASSYSKLYGYTF; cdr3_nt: TGTGCCAGCAGTTACTCGAAGCTCTATGGCTACACCTTC
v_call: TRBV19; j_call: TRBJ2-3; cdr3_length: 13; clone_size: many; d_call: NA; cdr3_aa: CASSVFSTDTQYF; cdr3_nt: TGTGCCAGTAGTGTCTTTAGCACAGATACGCAGTATTTT
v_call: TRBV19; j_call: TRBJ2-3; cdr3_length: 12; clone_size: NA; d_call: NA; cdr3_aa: CASSIGWDTQYF; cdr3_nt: TGTGCCAGTAGTATAGGCTGGGATACGCAGTATTTT
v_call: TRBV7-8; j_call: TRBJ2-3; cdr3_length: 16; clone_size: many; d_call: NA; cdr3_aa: CASSLGGAASTDTQYF; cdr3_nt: TGTGCCAGCAGCTTAGGGGGGGCGGCTAGCACAGATACGCAGTATTTT
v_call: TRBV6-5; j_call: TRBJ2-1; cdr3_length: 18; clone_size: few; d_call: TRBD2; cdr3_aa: CASSRGLAGEGSYNEQFF; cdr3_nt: TGTGCCAGCAGCCGGGGACTAGCGGGCGAGGGGTCCTACAATGAGCAGTTCTTC
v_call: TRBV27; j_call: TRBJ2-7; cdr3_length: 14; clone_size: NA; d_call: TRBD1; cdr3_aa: CASSAWTGDYEQYF; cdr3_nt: TGTGCCAGCAGTGCCTGGACAGGGGATTACGAGCAGTACTTC